This TCR beta chain was found in a study of T cells in localized non-small cell lung cancer. Looked up from germline, CDR1 is LNHDA and CDR2 is SQIVND (reference sequence). This CDR3 is built from 14 residues. Repertoires were generated with immunoSEQ multiplex PCR, while TCRdb's copy carries only in-frame clones and drops some. The sample includes more than 25,000 clones, approximately 85% seen only once; the top ten take about 4%. Note on this clone: No antigen is known for it. An end of the junction does not agree with germline; a read error may underlie this. Other DNA variants within this sample encode the same CDR3.

Study results and caveats: Heterogeneity remains possible, as sequencing covered one tumor region only. Prolonged overall survival went with higher T cell density in the blood. Adjacent uninvolved lung tissue had the highest T cell clonality, exceeding tumor.

This sequence was found in a woman between 40 and 69 years old with stage I lung adenocarcinoma. Here the sequenced sample was peripheral blood, taken before any cancer treatment. The chain combines TRBV19 with TRBJ1-4; D is undetermined. This CDR3 is CASSIDRQNEKLFF. DNA for the CDR3: TGCGCCAGTAGTATCGACCGACAAAATGAAAAACTGTTTTTT.